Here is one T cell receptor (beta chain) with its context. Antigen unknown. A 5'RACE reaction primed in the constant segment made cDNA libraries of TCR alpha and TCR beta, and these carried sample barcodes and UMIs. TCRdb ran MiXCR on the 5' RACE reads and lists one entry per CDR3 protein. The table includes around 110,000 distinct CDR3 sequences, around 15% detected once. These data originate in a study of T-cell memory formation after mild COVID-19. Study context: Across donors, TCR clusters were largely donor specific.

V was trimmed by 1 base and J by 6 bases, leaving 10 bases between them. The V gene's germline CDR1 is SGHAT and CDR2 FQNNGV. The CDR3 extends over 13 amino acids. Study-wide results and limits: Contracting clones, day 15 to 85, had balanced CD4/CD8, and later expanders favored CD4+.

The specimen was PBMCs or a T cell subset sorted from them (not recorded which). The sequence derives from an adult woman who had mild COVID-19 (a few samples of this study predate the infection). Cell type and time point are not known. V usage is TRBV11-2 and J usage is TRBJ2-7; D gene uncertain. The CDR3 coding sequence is TGTGCCAGCAGCTTAGCGTTCGGAGTCGAGCAGTACTTC. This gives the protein CASSLAFGVEQYF. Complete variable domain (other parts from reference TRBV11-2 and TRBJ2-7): EAGVAQSPRYKIIEKRQSVAFWCNPISGHATLYWYQQILGQGPKLLIQFQNNGVVDDSQLPKDRFSAERLKGVDSTLKIQPAKLEDSAVYLCASSLAFGVEQYFGPGTRLTVT.